This T cell receptor (beta chain) was retrieved from a study of human T cells and chemical hapten exposure. Time point: pre-sensitization, week 0. The treatment is: therapeutic diphenylcyclopropenone sensitization with weekly scalp DPC. TCRdb independently ran MiXCR on the RACE reads; one entry per CDR3 protein. Of some 400,000 distinct CDR3 sequences listed, approximately 5.1% are singletons. The table lists this clonotype with a few counts. The germline CDR1 and CDR2 sequences are SQVTM and ANQGSEA. Trimming pared 0 bases from V and 0 bases from J, leaving 10 bases between. CDR3 length: 15 amino acids.

Specimen: whole blood, collected in connection with sensitization to the hapten diphenylcyclopropenone (DPC). The receptor comes from a woman between 50 and 59 years old with alopecia areata. Some clones in this sample may be carry-over from other donors' samples. The chain has TRBV29-1 and TRBJ2-3; D could derive from TRBD1 or TRBD2 (6 bases each). The CDR3 region has the DNA TGCAGCGTTGAAGATCGAGGGGGGAGCACAGATACGCAGTATTTT. It yields the protein CSVEDRGGSTDTQYF.